This T cell receptor beta chain was obtained from a study of cytomegalovirus exposure and HLA in healthy donors. Regarding the study as a whole: As a later analysis showed, a missense DCLRE1C variant was linked to trimming of TCR beta V- and J-genes. Most TCR beta V segments were productive about 87% or about 30% of the time in an earlier analysis.

The PCR contained 60 Vbeta and 13 Jbeta primers. The protocol was immunoSEQ multiplex PCR, while the TCRdb copy is restricted to in-frame clones and leaves out a portion. The table counts 150,000 to 200,000 clones; 0.65% to 0.9% lies in the top ten. Note on this clone: Antigen: not known.

There are 14 residues in the CDR3. V gave up 6 bases and J gave up 8 bases, with 19 bases separating them. The germline V gene encodes CDR1 SNHLY and CDR2 FYNNEI. The receptor's source is a woman aged 18-35 years in good health and CMV-seropositive. The chain joins TRBV2 to TRBJ1-2; the D gene is possibly TRBD1 (5 bases). Sequences were obtained from PBMCs. The CDR3 DNA sequence: TGTGCCAGCAGCCCCAGGGTCTCCTTCTGGGGCTACACCTTC. Amino acids: CASSPRVSFWGYTF.